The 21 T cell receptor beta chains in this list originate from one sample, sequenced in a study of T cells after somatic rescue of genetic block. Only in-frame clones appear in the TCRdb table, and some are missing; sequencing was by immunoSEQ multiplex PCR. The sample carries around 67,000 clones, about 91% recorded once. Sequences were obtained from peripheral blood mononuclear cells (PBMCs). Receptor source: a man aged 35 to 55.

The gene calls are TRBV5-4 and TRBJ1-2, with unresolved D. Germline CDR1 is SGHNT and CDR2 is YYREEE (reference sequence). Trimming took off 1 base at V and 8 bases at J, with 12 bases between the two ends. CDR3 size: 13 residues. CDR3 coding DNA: TGTGCCAGCAGCTTGAACAGATTGTACGGCTACACCTTC. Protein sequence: CASSLNRLYGYTF. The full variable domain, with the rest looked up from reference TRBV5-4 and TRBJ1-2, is ETGVTQSPTHLIKTRGQQVTLRCSSQSGHNTVSWYQQALGQGPQFIFQYYREEENGRGNFPPRFSGLQFPNYSSELNVNALELDDSALYLCASSLNRLYGYTFGSGTRLTVV.

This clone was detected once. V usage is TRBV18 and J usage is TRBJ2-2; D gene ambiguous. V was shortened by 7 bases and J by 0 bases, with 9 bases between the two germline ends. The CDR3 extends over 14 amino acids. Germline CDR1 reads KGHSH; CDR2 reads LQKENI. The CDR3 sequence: CASLQRANTGELFF. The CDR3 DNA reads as TGTGCCAGCTTACAGAGAGCGAACACCGGGGAGCTGTTTTTT. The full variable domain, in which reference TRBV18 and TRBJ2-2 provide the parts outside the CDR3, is NAGVMQNPRHLVRRRGQEARLRCSPMKGHSHVYWYRQLPEEGLKFMVYLQKENIIDESGMPKERFSAEFPKEGPSILRIQQVVRGDSAAYFCASLQRANTGELFFGEGSRLTVL.

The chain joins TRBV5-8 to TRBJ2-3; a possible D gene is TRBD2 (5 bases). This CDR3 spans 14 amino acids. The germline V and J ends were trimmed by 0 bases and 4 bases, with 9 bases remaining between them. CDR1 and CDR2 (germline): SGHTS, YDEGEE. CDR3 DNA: TGTGCCAGCAGCTTGGGAGGGCAGGCAGATACGCAGTATTTT. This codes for CASSLGGQADTQYF.

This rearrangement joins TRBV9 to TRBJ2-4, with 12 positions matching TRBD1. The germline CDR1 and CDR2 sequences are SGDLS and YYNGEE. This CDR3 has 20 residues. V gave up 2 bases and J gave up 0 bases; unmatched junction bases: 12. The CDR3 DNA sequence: TGTGCCAGCAGCGTTACCGGGACAGGGGGCGTGAAGTTAGCCAAAAACATTCAGTACTTC. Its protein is CASSVTGTGGVKLAKNIQYF.

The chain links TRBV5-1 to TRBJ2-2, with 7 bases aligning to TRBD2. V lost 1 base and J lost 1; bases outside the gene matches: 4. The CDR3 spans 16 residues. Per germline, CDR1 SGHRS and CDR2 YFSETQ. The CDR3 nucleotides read TGCGCCAGCAGCTTGCTCGCTAGCGGGAACACCGGGGAGCTGTTTTTT. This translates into CASSLLASGNTGELFF.

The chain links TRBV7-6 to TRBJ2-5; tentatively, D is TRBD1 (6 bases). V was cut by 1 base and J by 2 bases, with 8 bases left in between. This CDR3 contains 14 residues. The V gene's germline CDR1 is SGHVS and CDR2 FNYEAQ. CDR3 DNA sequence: TGTGCCAGCAGCTTAGGGGGACAACAAGAGACCCAGTACTTC. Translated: CASSLGGQQETQYF.

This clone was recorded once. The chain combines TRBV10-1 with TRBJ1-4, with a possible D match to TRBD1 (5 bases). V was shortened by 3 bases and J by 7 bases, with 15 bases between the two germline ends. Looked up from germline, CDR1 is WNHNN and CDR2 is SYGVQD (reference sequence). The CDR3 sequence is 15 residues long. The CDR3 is CASSEGGQSGEKLFF. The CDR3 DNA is TGCGCCAGCAGTGAAGGAGGACAATCGGGTGAAAAACTGTTTTTT.

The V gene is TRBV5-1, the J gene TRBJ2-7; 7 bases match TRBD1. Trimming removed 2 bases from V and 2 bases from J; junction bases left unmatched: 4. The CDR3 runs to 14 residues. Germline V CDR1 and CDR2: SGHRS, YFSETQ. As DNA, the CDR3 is TGCGCCAGCAGCTTCGACAGGGCCACCTACGAGCAGTACTTC. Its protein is CASSFDRATYEQYF.

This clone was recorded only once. CDR3 nucleotides: TGTGCCATCAGTGAAAGCTCCTACAATGAGCAGTTCTTC. It yields the protein CAISESSYNEQFF. This sequence joins TRBV10-3 and TRBJ2-1; D remains ambiguous. In germline, CDR1 is ENHRY, CDR2 SYGVKD. The CDR3 sequence is 13 residues long. The V gene lost 3 bases and the J gene lost 0 bases, with 3 bases spanning the gap.

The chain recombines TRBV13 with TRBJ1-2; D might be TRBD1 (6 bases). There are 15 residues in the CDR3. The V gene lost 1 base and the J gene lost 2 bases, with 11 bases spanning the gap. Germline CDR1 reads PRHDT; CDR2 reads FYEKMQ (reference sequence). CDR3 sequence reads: CASSLDRTANYGYTF. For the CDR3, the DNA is TGTGCCAGCAGCTTAGATAGGACAGCCAACTATGGCTACACCTTC.

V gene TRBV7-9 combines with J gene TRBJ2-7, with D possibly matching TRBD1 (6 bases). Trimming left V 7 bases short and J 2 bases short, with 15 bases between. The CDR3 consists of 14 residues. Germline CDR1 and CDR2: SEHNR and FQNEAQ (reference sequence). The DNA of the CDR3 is TGTGCCAGCACCTTTTCTACAGGGACCTACGAGCAGTACTTC. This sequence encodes CASTFSTGTYEQYF.

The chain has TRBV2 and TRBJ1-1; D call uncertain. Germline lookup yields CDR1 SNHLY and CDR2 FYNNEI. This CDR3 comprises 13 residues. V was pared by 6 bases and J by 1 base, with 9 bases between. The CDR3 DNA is TGTGCCAGCAGCCGTCTGGAGAACACTGAAGCTTTCTTT. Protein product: CASSRLENTEAFF.

CDR3 in DNA: TGTGCCAGCAGTTTACAGATACAATACTTAGGCACTGAAGCTTTCTTT. It translates to CASSLQIQYLGTEAFF. The chain is built from TRBV27 and TRBJ1-1; D gene ambiguous. Trimming pared 2 bases from V and 4 bases from J, leaving 17 bases between. The CDR3 is 16 residues long. Looked up from germline, CDR1 is MNHEY and CDR2 is SMNVEV (reference sequence).

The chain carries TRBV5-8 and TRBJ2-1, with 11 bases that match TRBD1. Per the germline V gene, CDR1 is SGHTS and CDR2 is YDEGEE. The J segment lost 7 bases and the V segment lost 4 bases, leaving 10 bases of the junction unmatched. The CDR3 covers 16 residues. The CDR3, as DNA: TGTGCCAGCAGCCGTAGACCCCGGGACAGGGGGAATGAGCAGTTCTTC. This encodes CASSRRPRDRGNEQFF. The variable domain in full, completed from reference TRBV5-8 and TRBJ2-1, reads EAGVTQSPTHLIKTRGQQATLRCSPISGHTSVYWYQQALGLGLQFLLWYDEGEERNRGNFPPRFSGRQFPNYSSELNVNALELEDSALYLCASSRRPRDRGNEQFFGPGTRLTVL.

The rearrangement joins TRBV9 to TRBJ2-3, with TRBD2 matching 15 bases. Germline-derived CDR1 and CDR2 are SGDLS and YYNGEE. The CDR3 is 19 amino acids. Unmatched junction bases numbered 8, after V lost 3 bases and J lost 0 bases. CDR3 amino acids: CASSAGLAGGVTSTDTQYF. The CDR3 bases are TGTGCCAGCAGCGCCGGACTAGCGGGAGGGGTAACTAGCACAGATACGCAGTATTTT.

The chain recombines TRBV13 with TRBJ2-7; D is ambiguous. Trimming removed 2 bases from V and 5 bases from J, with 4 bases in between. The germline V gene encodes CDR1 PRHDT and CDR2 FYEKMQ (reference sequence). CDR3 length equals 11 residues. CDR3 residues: CASSLYHEQYF. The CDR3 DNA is TGTGCCAGCAGCTTATACCACGAGCAGTACTTC.

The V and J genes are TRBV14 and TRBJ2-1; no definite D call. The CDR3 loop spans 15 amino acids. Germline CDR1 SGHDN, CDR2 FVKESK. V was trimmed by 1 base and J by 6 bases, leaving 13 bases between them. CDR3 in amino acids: CASSQANVRSNEQFF. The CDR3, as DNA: TGTGCCAGCAGCCAAGCAAACGTCCGAAGCAATGAGCAGTTCTTC.

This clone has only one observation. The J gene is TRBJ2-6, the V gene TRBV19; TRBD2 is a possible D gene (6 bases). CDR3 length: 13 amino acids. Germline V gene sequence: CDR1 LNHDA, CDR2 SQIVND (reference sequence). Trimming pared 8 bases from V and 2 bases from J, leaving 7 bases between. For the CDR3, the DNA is TGTGCCAGTGGGGGGACTGGGGCCAACGTCCTGACTTTC. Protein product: CASGGTGANVLTF.

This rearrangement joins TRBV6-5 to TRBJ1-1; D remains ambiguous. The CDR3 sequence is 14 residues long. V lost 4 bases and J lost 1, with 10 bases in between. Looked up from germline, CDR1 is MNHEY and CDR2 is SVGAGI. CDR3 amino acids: CASSWRGGNTEAFF. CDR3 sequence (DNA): TGTGCCAGCAGTTGGCGGGGAGGGAACACTGAAGCTTTCTTT.

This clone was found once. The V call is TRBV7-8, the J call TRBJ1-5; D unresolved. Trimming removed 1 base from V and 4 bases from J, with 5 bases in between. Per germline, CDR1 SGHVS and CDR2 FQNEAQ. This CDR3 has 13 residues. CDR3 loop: CASSLDRNQPQHF. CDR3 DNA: TGTGCCAGCAGCTTAGATAGGAATCAGCCCCAGCATTTT.

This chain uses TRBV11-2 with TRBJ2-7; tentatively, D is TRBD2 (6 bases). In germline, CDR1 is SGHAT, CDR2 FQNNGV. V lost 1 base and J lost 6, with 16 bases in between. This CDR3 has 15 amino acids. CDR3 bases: TGTGCCAGCAGCTTAGGACTAGTAAGCCTCTCCGAGCAGTACTTC. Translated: CASSLGLVSLSEQYF.